These T cell receptor beta chains were read from a single sample in a study of cytotoxic CD8 clonotypes in ibrutinib-treated CLL. Assay used: immunoSEQ multiplex PCR; TCRdb lists only in-frame clones, some missing. There are tens of thousands of clones in the sample; 60% to 80% occur only once, and roughly 21% lies in the top ten. Here the sequenced sample was PBMCs, taken after 24 months of ibrutinib treatment. The origin of the receptors is a human donor with chronic lymphocytic leukemia. Both conserved end residues are part of each CDR3.

CDR3	V	J
CASSFSEGHAGANVLTF	TRBV28	TRBJ2-6
CASSVGGDTEAFF	TRBV9	TRBJ1-1
CASSAPRLAATGSETQYF	TRBV6-1	TRBJ2-5
CASSQENRGHTEAFF	TRBV4-1	TRBJ1-1
CASSLGSGLSYEQYF	TRBV5-1	TRBJ2-7
CASSQRAAGGLETQYF	TRBV5-6	TRBJ2-5
CARSLAGDYRVCATQYF	TRBV7-5	TRBJ2-3
CSVAASSGNTIYF	TRBV29-1	TRBJ1-3
CASSLEGPNNEQFF	TRBV7-2	TRBJ2-1
CATLLAGGGGDTQYF	TRBV5-4	TRBJ2-3
CASSFTGKGDIQYF	TRBV27	TRBJ2-4
CASSGGDTGELFF	TRBV2	TRBJ2-2
CASSSSPGTSRTQYF	TRBV11-2	TRBJ2-3
CASSRTETRLDEQYF	TRBV4-1	TRBJ2-7
CASSRLRGSGTDTQYF	TRBV27	TRBJ2-3
CASSSISVTGNTEAFF	TRBV11-3	TRBJ1-1
CASSLAGGDTQYF	TRBV7-7	TRBJ2-3
CSVSDGSPYEQFF	TRBV29-1	TRBJ2-1
CASRPGSQIYGYTF	TRBV10-2	TRBJ1-2
CASSPDKQPQHF	TRBV9	TRBJ1-5
CASRGSETQYF	TRBV10-2	TRBJ2-5
CTSSQLSPLWITEAFF	TRBV1	TRBJ1-1
CASSLGSLAASTDTQYF	TRBV11-3	TRBJ2-3
CASRPQGHEQYF	TRBV28	TRBJ2-7
CASSLVGDPSGFNEQFF	TRBV7-8	TRBJ2-1
CASSYTAGGVQETQYF	TRBV4-2	TRBJ2-5
CASSGQGGRDQPQHF	TRBV2	TRBJ1-5
CASSSSLFEYGYTF	TRBV7-9	TRBJ1-2
CASSALQRAGGYTF	TRBV6-6	TRBJ1-2
CASSLVARTGAYEQYF	TRBV7-2	TRBJ2-7
CASSLEGGANVLTF	TRBV28	TRBJ2-6
CSVVGQGLGGAFF	TRBV29-1	TRBJ1-1
CATRSEAQDYNEQFF	TRBV2	TRBJ2-1
CASRTTGTGANVLTF	TRBV28	TRBJ2-6
CASSLAGAGAAFF	TRBV7-6	TRBJ1-1
CASSAGTDTQYF	TRBV9	TRBJ2-3
CASSLNIGQGQETQYF	TRBV5-1	TRBJ2-5
CASSKQVAETQYF	TRBV19	TRBJ2-5
CASSLKQGFSETQYF	TRBV13	TRBJ2-5
CAISEPGWEAFF	TRBV10-3	TRBJ1-1
CAWRDPEQGAQVYEQYF	TRBV30	TRBJ2-7
CASSLGSGGRITGELFF	TRBV5-6	TRBJ2-2
CASSPRAGGYEQYF	TRBV7-6	TRBJ2-7
CASSIWGGEQFF	TRBV19	TRBJ2-1
CASSWTVFTGELFF	TRBV5-1	TRBJ2-2
CASRGAVDGYTF	TRBV19	TRBJ1-2
CASSLGAGGFGYTF	TRBV5-1	TRBJ1-2
CASSVDNRNNEQFF	TRBV9	TRBJ2-1
CASSPDGWNQQYF	TRBV5-1	TRBJ2-7
CASSQVSQGVYEQYF	TRBV4-2	TRBJ2-7
CACSNGYTF	TRBV30	TRBJ1-2